The 29 T cell receptor beta chains given below trace back to one sample, sequenced in a study of tumour-infiltrating T cells in Burkitt lymphoma. Profiling relied on immunoSEQ multiplex PCR, and the TCRdb table lists in-frame clones only, not all of them. The table includes 13,000 or so clones, around 86% detected once. Sequencing was carried out using tumor tissue. These receptors were collected from a human donor with diffuse large B-cell lymphoma.

In DNA, the CDR3 is TGTGCCAGCAGCTTAGCCACAGGGCTCTTAACGGGGCAGCCCCAGCATTTT. Protein product: CASSLATGLLTGQPQHF. This chain joins TRBV7-9 and TRBJ1-5; D is perhaps TRBD1 (6 bases). The CDR3 spans 17 residues. Germline CDR1 reads SEHNR; CDR2 reads FQNEAQ (reference sequence). Trimming took 0 bases from V and 7 from J, leaving 19 bases between them.

The rearrangement links TRBV6-6 to TRBJ2-3; a weak D match, TRBD2 (6 bases). The V and J ends lost 5 bases and 1 base respectively, with 16 bases between them. Germline assignment: CDR1 MNHNY and CDR2 SVGAGI (reference sequence). This CDR3 has 16 residues. CDR3 sequence reads: CASSTAPGGGTDTQYF. CDR3 nucleotides: TGTGCCAGCAGTACCGCACCCGGAGGGGGCACAGATACGCAGTATTTT.

The chain is built from TRBV7-2 and TRBJ1-1; 8 bases line up with TRBD1. CDR1 is SGHTA and CDR2 is FQGNSA in the germline V gene. The CDR3 totals 12 residues. V lost 5 bases and J lost 8; bases outside the gene matches: 4. CDR3 nucleotide sequence: TGTGCCAGCAGCCCACAGGGGGGGGAAGCTTTCTTT. Translation gives CASSPQGGEAFF.

The count of this clone is one. The rearrangement joins TRBV27 to TRBJ1-5; weak D call: TRBD1 (6 bases). There are 12 residues in the CDR3. With 8 bases removed from V and 4 bases from J, the gap between germline ends came to 9 bases. Germline V gene data show CDR1 as MNHEY and CDR2 as SMNVEV (reference sequence). CDR3 sequence reads: CASGGGNQPQHF. In DNA form, the CDR3 reads TGTGCCAGCGGAGGGGGTAATCAGCCCCAGCATTTT.

The rearrangement links TRBV4-1 to TRBJ1-2; D may be TRBD1 (6 bases). V lost 0 bases and J 5 bases, leaving 13 bases between the germline ends. Germline-derived CDR1 and CDR2 are MGHRA and YSYEKL. This CDR3 is 15 amino acids long. CDR3 nucleotides: TGCGCCAGCAGCCAAGAGCAGGGGATCGCTTATGGCTACACCTTC. This codes for CASSQEQGIAYGYTF.

The table lists this clone with a few counts. At the DNA level, this CDR3 is encoded by other sequences in the same sample as well. The chain joins TRBV5-5 to TRBJ2-3, with D hard to call. The CDR3 has 12 amino acids. V was clipped by 3 bases and J by 3 bases, with 5 bases between them. The germline CDR1 and CDR2 sequences are SGHKS and YYEKEE (reference sequence). The CDR3 coding sequence is TGTGCCAGCAGCTCGGTTACAGATACGCAGTATTTT. It specifies CASSSVTDTQYF. The full variable domain, completed using reference TRBV5-5 and TRBJ2-3, is DAGVTQSPTHLIKTRGQQVTLRCSPISGHKSVSWYQQVLGQGPQFIFQYYEKEERGRGNFPDRFSARQFPNYSSELNVNALLLGDSALYLCASSSVTDTQYFGPGTRLTVL.

This chain uses TRBV7-2 with TRBJ1-5, with D tentatively TRBD1 (6 bases). The CDR3 contains 14 residues. The germline V gene encodes CDR1 SGHTA and CDR2 FQGNSA. The V gene lost 0 bases and the J gene lost 7 bases, with 10 bases spanning the gap. The CDR3 sequence is CASSLARRGQPQHF. Written as DNA, the CDR3 is TGTGCCAGCAGCTTAGCAAGGAGGGGGCAGCCCCAGCATTTT.

This clone occurred a few times. V is TRBV27 and J is TRBJ1-2, with D possibly being TRBD1 (6 bases). Between the trimmed V and J ends, which lost 10 bases and 0 bases, there was a span of 12 bases. The CDR3 runs 13 residues. Germline V lookup: CDR1 MNHEY, CDR2 SMNVEV (reference sequence). The DNA for the CDR3 is TGTGCCACCTCGGACAGAACTAACTATGGCTACACCTTC. This gives the protein CATSDRTNYGYTF.

This clone has a single count. This chain joins TRBV5-1 and TRBJ1-3; D ambiguous. The germline V gene encodes CDR1 SGHRS and CDR2 YFSETQ. Trimming took off 2 bases at V and 1 base at J, with 10 bases between the two ends. The CDR3 is 15 residues long. CDR3 bases: TGCGCCAGCAGCTTCTTCGGAGAATCTGGAAACACCATATATTTT. Translated, it gives CASSFFGESGNTIYF.

This chain uses TRBV6-4 with TRBJ2-2; D remains ambiguous. This CDR3 has 15 amino acids. The V end was cut by 4 bases, the J end by 1 base, with 10 bases between. Germline assignment: CDR1 MRHNA and CDR2 SNTAGT. Here the CDR3 reads CASSVGLKNTGELFF. DNA of the CDR3: TGTGCCAGCAGTGTAGGGCTGAAGAACACCGGGGAGCTGTTTTTT.

This clone was detected once. Written as DNA, the CDR3 is TGTGCCAGCAGTTTAAGGGGGACAGGGATCACAGATACGCAGTATTTT. Residues: CASSLRGTGITDTQYF. This chain connects TRBV27 to TRBJ2-3; TRBD1 agrees at 9 bases. The CDR3 length is 16 residues. Germline V gene sequence: CDR1 MNHEY, CDR2 SMNVEV (reference sequence). After removal of 2 bases from V and 2 bases from J, the junction contained 5 bases not matched to a gene.

The chain recombines TRBV5-1 with TRBJ1-1, with D perhaps TRBD1 (5 bases). V was trimmed by 0 bases and J by 3 bases, leaving 9 bases between them. The germline V gene has CDR1 SGHRS and CDR2 YFSETQ. This CDR3 spans 14 amino acids. CDR3 sequence reads: CASSLGRVDTEAFF. In DNA form, the CDR3 reads TGCGCCAGCAGCTTGGGCAGGGTGGACACTGAAGCTTTCTTT.

The V call is TRBV9, the J call TRBJ2-2, with D uncertain. Trimming took off 0 bases at V and 8 bases at J, with 8 bases between the two ends. CDR3 length equals 13 residues. The V gene's germline CDR1 is SGDLS and CDR2 YYNGEE. The CDR3 sequence is CASSVGLVGELFF. In DNA, the CDR3 is TGTGCCAGCAGCGTAGGGTTGGTGGGGGAGCTGTTTTTT. The full variable domain, in which reference TRBV9 and TRBJ2-2 provide the parts outside the CDR3, is DSGVTQTPKHLITATGQRVTLRCSPRSGDLSVYWYQQSLDQGLQFLIQYYNGEERAKGNILERFSAQQFPDLHSELNLSSLELGDSALYFCASSVGLVGELFFGEGSRLTVL.

The CDR3 DNA reads as TGTGCCAGTAGTATAGAAACGAACAGGGTGTCAGATCAGCCCCAGCATTTT. Encoded protein: CASSIETNRVSDQPQHF. The chain recombines TRBV19 with TRBJ1-5; D is possibly TRBD1 (6 bases). The CDR3 spans 17 residues. V was cut by 0 bases and J by 5 bases, with 17 bases left in between. Germline-derived CDR1 and CDR2 are LNHDA and SQIVND (reference sequence).

The chain employs TRBV27 and TRBJ2-7; a weak D match, TRBD2 (6 bases). This CDR3 comprises 13 residues. V gave up 4 bases and J gave up 5 bases, with 12 bases separating them. Germline CDR1 MNHEY, CDR2 SMNVEV (reference sequence). CDR3 sequence (DNA): TGTGCCAGCAGTTCCCTAACGGGGGACGAGCAGTACTTC. Translation: CASSSLTGDEQYF.

The genes are TRBV7-2 and TRBJ1-5; D may be TRBD1 (5 bases). CDR1 and CDR2 (germline): SGHTA, FQGNSA. The CDR3 length is 13 residues. V was shortened by 6 bases and J by 10 bases, with 16 bases between the two germline ends. The CDR3 protein is CASSLLGTLPQHF. The CDR3 nucleotides are TGTGCCAGCAGTTTACTAGGGACTTTACCCCAGCATTTT.

The CDR3 is CASYKLSNTGELFF. The CDR3 coding sequence is TGTGCCAGCTATAAACTTTCGAACACCGGGGAGCTGTTTTTT. The chain couples TRBV27 to TRBJ2-2, with D uncertain. Germline values: CDR1 MNHEY, CDR2 SMNVEV (reference sequence). The CDR3 has 14 amino acids. Trimming shortened V by 8 bases and J by 0 bases, and 10 bases separated the two germline ends.

This clone was observed a single time. The CDR3 nucleotides read TGTGCCAGCAGCCCTCCATCGGGACAGGGTCCCTACGAGCAGTACTTC. Translated, it gives CASSPPSGQGPYEQYF. The V and J genes are TRBV5-4 and TRBJ2-7, with 9 bases lining up with TRBD1. J gave up 2 bases and V 4 bases, and 10 bases lay outside the gene matches. Germline V gene data show CDR1 as SGHNT and CDR2 as YYREEE (reference sequence). The CDR3 runs to 16 residues.

A single count supports this clone. This sequence joins TRBV21-1 and TRBJ2-7; the listed D gene, TRBD1, was not tested against the DNA. TRBV21-1 is termed a pseudogene. The CDR3 consists of 16 residues. In DNA, the CDR3 is TGTGCCAGCAGTCCCCTACCCCGGGACAGGGTCTACGAGCAGTACTTC. Translated: CASSPLPRDRVYEQYF.

The rearrangement links TRBV7-6 to TRBJ2-3; no reliable D call. The CDR3 runs 12 residues. Looked up from germline, CDR1 is SGHVS and CDR2 is FNYEAQ. V lost 0 bases to trimming and J lost 6 bases, with 4 bases between them. The CDR3 region is CASSLADDTQYF. As DNA, the CDR3 is TGTGCCAGCAGCTTAGCGGACGATACGCAGTATTTT.

The J gene is TRBJ1-1, the V gene TRBV7-8; D is perhaps TRBD1 (6 bases). V shed 2 bases and J shed 8 bases, with 18 bases lying between them. The CDR3 is made up of 15 amino acids. Germline CDR1 reads SGHVS; CDR2 reads FQNEAQ. CDR3 in DNA: TGTGCCAGCAGCTTAATGGGCGACAGGTTCGGGGAAGCTTTCTTT. Amino acids: CASSLMGDRFGEAFF.

The V call is TRBV5-5, the J call TRBJ2-7; 7 bases fit TRBD1. CDR1 and CDR2 from the germline V gene are SGHKS and YYEKEE (reference sequence). V lost 4 bases, J lost 4 bases, and 8 bases stayed unmatched. The CDR3 contains 14 residues. CDR3 region: CASSILDREYEQYF. The CDR3, as DNA: TGTGCCAGCAGCATACTCGACAGGGAGTACGAGCAGTACTTC.

The chain couples TRBV7-9 to TRBJ2-7; the D call may be TRBD1 or TRBD2 (5 bases each). With 5 bases removed from V and 6 bases from J, the gap between germline ends came to 20 bases. The CDR3 totals 15 residues. In germline, CDR1 is SEHNR, CDR2 FQNEAQ (reference sequence). The CDR3 is CASSGTGLVQLEQYF. CDR3 in DNA: TGTGCCAGCAGCGGTACGGGGCTAGTCCAGCTCGAGCAGTACTTC.

This chain joins TRBV7-9 and TRBJ2-1, with D uncertain. Germline CDR1 reads SEHNR; CDR2 reads FQNEAQ (reference sequence). This CDR3 is 14 amino acids long. Trimming removed 0 bases from V and 6 bases from J, with 9 bases in between. CDR3: CASSLAGVSNEQFF. CDR3 nucleotide sequence: TGTGCCAGCAGCTTAGCCGGAGTGTCCAATGAGCAGTTCTTC. Filled out from reference TRBV7-9 and TRBJ2-1, the complete variable domain reads DTGVSQNPRHKITKRGQNVTFRCDPISEHNRLYWYRQTLGQGPEFLTYFQNEAQLEKSRLLSDRFSAERPKGSFSTLEIQRTEQGDSAMYLCASSLAGVSNEQFFGPGTRLTVL.

The chain combines TRBV5-4 with TRBJ1-2; D uncertain. The germline V gene has CDR1 SGHNT and CDR2 YYREEE (reference sequence). The CDR3 contains 14 residues. With 4 bases removed from V and 3 bases from J, the gap between germline ends came to 13 bases. The CDR3 region has the DNA TGTGCCAGCAGCCGGGGAAGGGAGGACTATGGCTACACCTTC. It translates to CASSRGREDYGYTF. Based on the CDR3 plus reference TRBV5-4 and TRBJ1-2, the full variable domain is ETGVTQSPTHLIKTRGQQVTLRCSSQSGHNTVSWYQQALGQGPQFIFQYYREEENGRGNFPPRFSGLQFPNYSSELNVNALELDDSALYLCASSRGREDYGYTFGSGTRLTVV.

This chain connects TRBV5-6 to TRBJ1-6, with TRBD1 identical over 8 bases. Trimming cost V 4 bases and J 6 bases; bases outside gene matches: 6. Per the germline V gene, CDR1 is SGHDT and CDR2 is YYEEEE. The CDR3 is 15 amino acids. CDR3 in DNA: TGTGCCAGCAGCGGGGATACAGGGGGTAATTCACCCCTCCACTTT. Translation gives CASSGDTGGNSPLHF.

DNA for the CDR3: TGTGCCAGCAGCTTTGTGAGCTCTGGAAACACCATATATTTT. Translating it yields CASSFVSSGNTIYF. The chain uses TRBV7-8 and TRBJ1-3; D not resolved. Germline CDR1 reads SGHVS; CDR2 reads FQNEAQ. This CDR3 contains 14 residues. Trimming took 3 bases from V and 0 from J, leaving 6 bases between them.

This clone was detected only once. The chain joins TRBV19 to TRBJ2-7; D is uncertain. The CDR3 is 13 amino acids. Trimming removed 4 bases from V and 2 bases from J, with 9 bases in between. Looked up from germline, CDR1 is LNHDA and CDR2 is SQIVND (reference sequence). CDR3 loop: CASSKGGAYEQYF. The DNA for the CDR3 is TGTGCCAGTAGTAAGGGCGGAGCCTACGAGCAGTACTTC.

The chain uses TRBV27 and TRBJ1-6, with D unresolved. The CDR3 is made up of 14 amino acids. CDR1 MNHEY and CDR2 SMNVEV come from the germline V gene (reference sequence). V lost 0 bases and J lost 10, with 10 bases in between. The CDR3 region is CASSLSGRESPLHF. CDR3 sequence (DNA): TGTGCCAGCAGTTTATCGGGTAGGGAATCACCCCTCCACTTT.